This TCR beta chain is drawn from a study of blood T cell repertoires in COVID-19 (dated by TCRdb to about 2020). Study-wide context: Samples from collaborators originated in the United States, Italy and Spain and spanned both the acute and convalescent phases of COVID-19. The material from the prospective study consisted of cDNA or gDNA derived from T cells, B-cell-depleted T cells, or PBMCs. Subjects who had been exposed to COVID-19, were actively infected with it, or had recovered from it provided the deeply sampled blood TCRbeta repertoires that made up the dataset. The repertoires were released in a freely available public database meant as a resource for research on the immune response to SARS-CoV-2. The samples were drawn from the first 160 participants of the ongoing ImmuneRACE study and from under 1,500 subjects provided by 6 global collaborators. Sample metadata almost always included a de-identified subject ID, COVID-19 status, age in years and sex. Where HLA class I and class II types were available, the types were taken from metadata supplied by the sample provider, not from assay-based typing.

Participants in the prospective study were aged 18 to 89 years, lived in 20 to 30 United States geographic areas, and enrolled through a virtual design. In the prospective study, participants were assigned to cohorts based on the clinical history participants reported in a screening survey and a study questionnaire. Exposed participants had been in contact, within 2 weeks of entering the study, with a person who had a PCR-confirmed or clinician-diagnosed case of COVID-19. Mobile phlebotomists in the prospective study collected whole blood, serum and a nasopharyngeal or oropharyngeal swab from every participant. Participants in the prospective study had the option to provide additional blood draws and questionnaires over a roughly 2-month period. Prospective study blood samples were shipped either frozen or at room temperature before DNA extraction. V ends up 4 bases short and J 7 bases short, with an unmatched junction base count of 9. CDR1 SGHRS and CDR2 YFSETQ are derived from the germline V gene. Counted from cysteine to phenylalanine, this CDR3 has 15 amino acids. CDR3 DNA only is kept here, 45 bases in frame from base 1.

What the authors observed across the whole study: Clinical and demographic metadata were provided uncurated, with the amount varying by source and participant.

For this clone: What this receptor recognizes is not known. Base qualities are not at hand, and no much larger clone is one base apart.

TCRbeta CDR3 regions were amplified from genomic DNA by means of the immunoSEQ Assay, a bias-controlled multiplex PCR. The authors' analysis ran thus. Nucleated cell counts per sample were estimated from amplification of reference gene primers within the assay. To quantify the absolute abundance of each unique TCRbeta CDR3 rearrangement, sequence reads were collapsed and filtered. For each sample, productive Simpson clonality was calculated as the square root of Simpson's diversity index over productive rearrangements. TCRdb's version of the immuneACCESS table is confined to in-frame rearrangements and falls short of the full clone set. An unresolved V gene accounts for under half of the shortfall where checked; the remainder is of unknown origin. D and trimming come from the DNA, and the V and J calls and clone size come from that table. This sample has around 150,000 clones in its table, and 75% to 90% of those were observed once. The top ten hold around 5% of the sample.

Sequencing used PBMCs or T cells enriched from blood (not recorded which). The TCR originated in a man between 70 and 80 years old who had been exposed to COVID-19. The chain was built from TRBV5-1 and TRBJ2-1, with TRBD2 identical over 9 junction bases. The CDR3 sequence is CASSNSGSRGNEQFF. The DNA sequence is as follows: TGCGCCAGCAGCAATAGCGGGAGCCGTGGGAATGAGCAGTTCTTC.